What follows describes a single TCR beta chain. Its cognate antigen is unknown. Other nucleotide sequences in the sample specify the same CDR3. The ends were cut back, 8 bases at V and 0 bases at J, with 8 bases in the middle. The CDR3 is 12 amino acids. CDR1 SNHLY and CDR2 FYNNEI come from the germline V gene. Assay: immunoSEQ multiplex PCR; the TCRdb copy retains only in-frame clones and omits some. This sample carries some 2,100,000 clones, 85% to 95% of them seen once, and the ten largest clones take 1.5% to 2%. The sample is drawn from a study of shared clonotypes between healthy human individuals. Study results and limitations: For naive CD4 cells, 4.5% to 6.5% of clonotypes were shared across four donors.

CD45RO negativity and positive selection for CCR7 defined naive CD8 cells, a population that excluded terminally differentiated effector memory CD45RA+ cells. V gene TRBV2 combines with J gene TRBJ2-7; D ambiguous. Sequencing input: naive CD8+ T cells from PBMCs. This receptor was identified in a man between 18 and 35 years old in good health. Some clones in this sample may be carry-over from other donors' samples. Here the CDR3 reads CASRSSSYEQYF. CDR3 nucleotide sequence: TGTGCCAGCCGCTCGAGCTCCTACGAGCAGTACTTC.